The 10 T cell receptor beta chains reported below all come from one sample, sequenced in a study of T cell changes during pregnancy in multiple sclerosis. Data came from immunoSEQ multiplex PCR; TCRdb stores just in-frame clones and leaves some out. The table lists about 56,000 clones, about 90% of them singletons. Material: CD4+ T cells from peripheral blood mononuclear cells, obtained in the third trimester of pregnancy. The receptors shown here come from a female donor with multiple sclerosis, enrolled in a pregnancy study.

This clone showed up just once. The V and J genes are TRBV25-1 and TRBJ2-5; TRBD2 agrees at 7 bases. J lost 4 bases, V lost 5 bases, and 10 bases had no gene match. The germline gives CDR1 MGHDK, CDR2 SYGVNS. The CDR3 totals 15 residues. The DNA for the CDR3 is TGTGCCAGCAGTAGAGGGGACTACGTTCGAGAGACCCAGTACTTC. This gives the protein CASSRGDYVRETQYF.

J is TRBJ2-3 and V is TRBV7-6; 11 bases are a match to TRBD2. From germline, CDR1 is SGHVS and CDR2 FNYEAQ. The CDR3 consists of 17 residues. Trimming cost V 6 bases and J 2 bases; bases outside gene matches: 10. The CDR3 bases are TGTGCCAGCAGACCTACTAGCGGGAGTTATTTCACAGATACGCAGTATTTT. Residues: CASRPTSGSYFTDTQYF.

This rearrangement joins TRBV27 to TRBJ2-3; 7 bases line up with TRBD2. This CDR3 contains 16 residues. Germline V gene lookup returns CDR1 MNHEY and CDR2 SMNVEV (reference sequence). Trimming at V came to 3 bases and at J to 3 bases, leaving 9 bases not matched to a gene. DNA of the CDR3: TGTGCCAGCAGTTTTCGCCACAGCGGGGTAACAGATACGCAGTATTTT. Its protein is CASSFRHSGVTDTQYF.

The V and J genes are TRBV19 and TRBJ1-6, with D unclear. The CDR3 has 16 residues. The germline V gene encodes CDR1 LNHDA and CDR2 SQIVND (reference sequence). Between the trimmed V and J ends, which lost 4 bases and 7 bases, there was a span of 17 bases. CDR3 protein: CASSNAYREGNSPLHF. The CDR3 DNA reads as TGTGCCAGTAGTAACGCCTATCGGGAAGGAAATTCACCCCTCCACTTT.

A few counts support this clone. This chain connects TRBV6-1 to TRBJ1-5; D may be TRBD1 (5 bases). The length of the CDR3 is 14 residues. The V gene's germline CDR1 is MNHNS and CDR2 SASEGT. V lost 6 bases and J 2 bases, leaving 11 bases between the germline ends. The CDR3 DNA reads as TGTGCCAGCAGGACGGGGGACGGCAATCAGCCCCAGCATTTT. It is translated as CASRTGDGNQPQHF.

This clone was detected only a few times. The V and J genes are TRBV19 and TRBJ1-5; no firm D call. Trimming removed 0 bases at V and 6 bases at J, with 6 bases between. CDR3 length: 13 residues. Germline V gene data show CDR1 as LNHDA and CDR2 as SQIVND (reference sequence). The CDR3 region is CASSIERVQPQHF. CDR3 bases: TGTGCCAGTAGTATAGAGAGGGTTCAGCCCCAGCATTTT.

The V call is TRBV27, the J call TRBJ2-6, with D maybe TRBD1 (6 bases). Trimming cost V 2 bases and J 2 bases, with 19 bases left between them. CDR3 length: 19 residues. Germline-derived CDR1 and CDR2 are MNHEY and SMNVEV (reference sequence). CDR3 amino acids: CASSLSVGTQGAGANVLTF. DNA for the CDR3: TGTGCCAGCAGTTTAAGTGTAGGGACACAAGGTGCTGGGGCCAACGTCCTGACTTTC.

CDR3 nucleotides: TGTGCCAGCAGCTTAGCGCAGGGGACTGAAGCTTTCTTT. Translation gives CASSLAQGTEAFF. V and J are TRBV7-9 and TRBJ1-1, with a possible D match to TRBD1 (6 bases). The V end lost 0 bases, the J end lost 5 bases, and 7 bases lay between the germline ends. The germline gives CDR1 SEHNR, CDR2 FQNEAQ (reference sequence). This CDR3 is built from 13 residues.

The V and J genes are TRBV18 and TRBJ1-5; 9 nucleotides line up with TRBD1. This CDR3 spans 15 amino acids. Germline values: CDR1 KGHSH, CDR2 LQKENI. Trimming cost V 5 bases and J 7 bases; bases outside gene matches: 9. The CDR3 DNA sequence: TGTGCCAGCTCAGCGCTACAGGGGGCGGAACAGCCCCAGCATTTT. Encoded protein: CASSALQGAEQPQHF. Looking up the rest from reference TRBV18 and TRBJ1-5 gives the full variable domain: NAGVMQNPRHLVRRRGQEARLRCSPMKGHSHVYWYRQLPEEGLKFMVYLQKENIIDESGMPKERFSAEFPKEGPSILRIQQVVRGDSAAYFCASSALQGAEQPQHFGDGTRLSIL.

The CDR3 loop reads CASSVDSDNQPQHF. The CDR3 nucleotides read TGTGCCAGCAGTGTCGACTCTGACAATCAGCCCCAGCATTTT. The rearrangement links TRBV2 to TRBJ1-5; D not certain. The CDR3 sequence is 14 residues long. V dropped 4 bases and J dropped 3 bases, with 10 bases sitting between them. Germline assignment: CDR1 SNHLY and CDR2 FYNNEI.